This TCR beta chain originates from a study of cytomegalovirus exposure and HLA in healthy donors. Study-wide results and caveats: TCR beta chains numbering 164 were designated cytomegalovirus-associated.

The PCR was carried out with 60 Vbeta primers and 13 Jbeta primers. Generated by immunoSEQ multiplex PCR, the TCRdb table keeps only in-frame clones and is missing some. Altogether under 150,000 clones are present, 75% to 85% being singletons, with the ten largest covering 1.8%. The length of the CDR3 is 15 residues. Germline-derived CDR1 and CDR2 are SGHRS and YFSETQ. V trimming: 4 bases; J trimming: 3 bases; junction bases outside the gene matches: 8. As regards this clone: The antigen is unknown.

V and J are TRBV5-1 and TRBJ1-1, with TRBD1 identical over 8 bases. The sample consisted of PBMCs. The clonotype comes from a female donor in good health and CMV-seropositive. The CDR3 region has the DNA TGCGCCAGCAGCAGGACAGGGAGGTGGGACACTGAAGCTTTCTTT. This codes for CASSRTGRWDTEAFF.